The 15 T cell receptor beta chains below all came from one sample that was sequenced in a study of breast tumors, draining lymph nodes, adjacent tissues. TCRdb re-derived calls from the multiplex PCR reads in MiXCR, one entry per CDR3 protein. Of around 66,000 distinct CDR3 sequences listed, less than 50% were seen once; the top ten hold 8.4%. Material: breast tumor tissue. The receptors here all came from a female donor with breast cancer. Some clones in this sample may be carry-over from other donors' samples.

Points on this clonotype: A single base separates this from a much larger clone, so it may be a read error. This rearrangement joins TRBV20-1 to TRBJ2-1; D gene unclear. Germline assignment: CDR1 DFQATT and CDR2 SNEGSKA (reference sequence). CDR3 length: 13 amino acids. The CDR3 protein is CSARRQPNNAQFF. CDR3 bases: TGCAGTGCTAGACGGCAGCCCAACAATGCGCAGTTCTTC.

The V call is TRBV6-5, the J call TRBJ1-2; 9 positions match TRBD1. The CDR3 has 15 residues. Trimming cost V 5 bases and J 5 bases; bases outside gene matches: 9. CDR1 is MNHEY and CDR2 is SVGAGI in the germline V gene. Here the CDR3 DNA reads TGTGCCAGCAGTCCGGGACAGGGAGTTTTGTATGGCTACACCTTC. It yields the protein CASSPGQGVLYGYTF.

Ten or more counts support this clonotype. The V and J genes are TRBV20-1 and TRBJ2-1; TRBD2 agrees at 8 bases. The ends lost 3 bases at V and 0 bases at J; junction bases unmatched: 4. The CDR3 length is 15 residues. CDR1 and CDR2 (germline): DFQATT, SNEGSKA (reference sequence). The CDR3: CSASPRGGSYNEQFF. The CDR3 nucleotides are TGCAGTGCTAGTCCTCGGGGGGGCTCCTACAATGAGCAGTTCTTC.

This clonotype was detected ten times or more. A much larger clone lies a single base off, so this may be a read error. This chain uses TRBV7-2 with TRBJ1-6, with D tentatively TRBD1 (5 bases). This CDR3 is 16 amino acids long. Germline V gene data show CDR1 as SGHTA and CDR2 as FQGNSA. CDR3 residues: CASSFSGDSYNAPLHF. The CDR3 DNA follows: TGTGCCAGCAGCTTCTCCGGGGACTCCTATAATGCACCCCTCCACTTT. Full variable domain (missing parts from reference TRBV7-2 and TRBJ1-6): GAGVSQSPSNKVTEKGKDVELRCDPISGHTALYWYRQSLGQGLEFLIYFQGNSAPDKSGLPSDRFSAERTGGSVSTLTIQRTQQEDSAVYLCASSFSGDSYNAPLHFGNGTRLTVT.

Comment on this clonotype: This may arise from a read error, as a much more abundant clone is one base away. CDR3 residues: CASSQEFTTGYNEQFF. Written as DNA, the CDR3 is TGTGCCAGCAGCCAAGAATTTACCACGGGGTACAATGAGCAGTTCTTC. The chain links TRBV4-2 to TRBJ2-1, with D possibly matching TRBD2 (5 bases). CDR3 size: 16 residues. V lost 0 bases and J lost 4, with 13 bases in between. Germline lookup yields CDR1 LGHNA and CDR2 YNFKEQ.

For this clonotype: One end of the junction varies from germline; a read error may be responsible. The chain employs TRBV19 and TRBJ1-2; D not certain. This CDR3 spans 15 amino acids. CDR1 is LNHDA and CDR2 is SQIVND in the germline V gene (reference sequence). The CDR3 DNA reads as TGCGCCAGTAGTACTTCCGGACTGTATAGCTATGGCTACACCTTC. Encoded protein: CASSTSGLYSYGYTF.

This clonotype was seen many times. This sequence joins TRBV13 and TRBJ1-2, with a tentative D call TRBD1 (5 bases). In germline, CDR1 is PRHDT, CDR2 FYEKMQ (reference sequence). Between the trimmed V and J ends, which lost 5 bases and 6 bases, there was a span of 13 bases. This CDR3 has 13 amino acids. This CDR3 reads CASSRTGRDGYTF. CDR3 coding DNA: TGTGCCAGCAGCCGAACGGGACGGGATGGCTACACCTTC.

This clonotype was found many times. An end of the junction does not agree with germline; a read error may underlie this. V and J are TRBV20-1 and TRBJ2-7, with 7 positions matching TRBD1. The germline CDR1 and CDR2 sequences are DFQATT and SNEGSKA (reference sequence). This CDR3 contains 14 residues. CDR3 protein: CSARGPGTAYEQYF. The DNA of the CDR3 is TGCAGTGCCAGAGGCCCCGGGACAGCCTACGAGCAGTACTTC.

Here the CDR3 DNA reads TGTGCCAGCTCACCAGGACTAGCGGGGGCCTCACAAGAGACCCAGTACTTC. It codes for CASSPGLAGASQETQYF. The chain has TRBV18 and TRBJ2-5; 13 nucleotides match TRBD2. Germline V gene sequence: CDR1 KGHSH, CDR2 LQKENI. With V trimmed by 2 bases and J by 2 bases, 5 bases remained unmatched. CDR3 length: 17 amino acids.

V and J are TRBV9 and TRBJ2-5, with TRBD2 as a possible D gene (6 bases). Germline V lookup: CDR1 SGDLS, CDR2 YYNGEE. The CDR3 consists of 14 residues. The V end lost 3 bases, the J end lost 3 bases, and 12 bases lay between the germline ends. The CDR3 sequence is CASSAYGTEETQYF. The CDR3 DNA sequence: TGTGCCAGCAGCGCTTACGGGACTGAAGAGACCCAGTACTTC.

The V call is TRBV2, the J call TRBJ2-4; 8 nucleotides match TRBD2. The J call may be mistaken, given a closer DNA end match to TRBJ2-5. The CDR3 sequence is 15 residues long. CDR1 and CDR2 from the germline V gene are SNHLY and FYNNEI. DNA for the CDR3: TGTGCCAGCAGTTCGTCTGGGACTAGCCAAGAGACCCAGTACTTC. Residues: CASSSSGTSQETQYF.

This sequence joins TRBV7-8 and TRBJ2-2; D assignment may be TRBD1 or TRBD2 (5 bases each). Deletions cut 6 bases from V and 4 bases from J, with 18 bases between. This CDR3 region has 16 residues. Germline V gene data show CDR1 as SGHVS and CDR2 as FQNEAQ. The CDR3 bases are TGTGCCAGCAGTCCCCGGGGACCCTGGAGCACCGGGGAGCTGTTTTTT. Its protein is CASSPRGPWSTGELFF.

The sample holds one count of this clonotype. The CDR3: CASSFAGTGMGSQPQHF. The CDR3 nucleotides are TGTGCCAGCAGTTTTGCCGGGACAGGGATGGGAAGTCAGCCCCAGCATTTT. The genes are TRBV12-3 or TRBV12-4 and TRBJ1-5; TRBD1 agrees at 9 bases. Trimming at V came to 3 bases and at J to 6 bases, leaving 12 bases not matched to a gene. The CDR3 totals 17 residues.

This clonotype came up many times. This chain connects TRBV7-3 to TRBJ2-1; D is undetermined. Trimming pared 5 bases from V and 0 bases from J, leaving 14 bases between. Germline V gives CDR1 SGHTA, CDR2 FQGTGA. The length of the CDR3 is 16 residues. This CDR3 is CASSKSITRSYNEQFF. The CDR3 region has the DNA TGTGCCAGCAGCAAGAGCATAACGCGCTCCTACAATGAGCAGTTCTTC.

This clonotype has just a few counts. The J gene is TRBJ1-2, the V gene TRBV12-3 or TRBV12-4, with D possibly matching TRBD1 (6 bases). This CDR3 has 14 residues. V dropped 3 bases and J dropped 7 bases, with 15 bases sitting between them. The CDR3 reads CASSFRGRAPGYTF. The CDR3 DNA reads TGTGCCAGCAGTTTCAGGGGCCGGGCCCCTGGCTACACCTTC.